This is a list of T cell receptor beta chains from one sample in a study of PD-L1 blockade in urothelial cancer. TCRdb's table, derived via immunoSEQ multiplex PCR, lists solely in-frame clones and lacks some. Altogether some 71,000 clones are present, about 85% being singletons, with the ten largest covering approximately 6.7%. This sample comprised PBMCs, obtained around atezolizumab (anti-PD-L1) treatment. These receptors were obtained from a man aged 35 to 55 with urothelial cancer. CDR3s include the opening cysteine and the closing phenylalanine or tryptophan. The D gene is left open where the match is weak. A clone size is listed for some rows: how often the clone was seen (once, few, many), or a class if it is expanded.

cdr3_aa	cdr3_nt	clone_size	d_call	v_call	j_call
CASSSGRAAGFF	TGTGCCAGCTCTAGCGGGAGGGCCGCGGGGTTCTTC	NA	TRBD2	TRBV28	TRBJ2-1
CASSLGASTHEQFF	TGTGCCAGCAGTTTGGGGGCTAGCACCCATGAGCAGTTCTTC	NA	NA	TRBV27	TRBJ2-1
CASSQSPRASPGEDEYEQFF	TGCGCCAGCAGTCAATCACCGCGGGCCTCACCGGGGGAGGATGAGTATGAGCAGTTCTTC	once	NA	TRBV23-1	TRBJ2-1
CAISDLAGANVLTF	TGTGCCATCAGTGACCTCGCTGGGGCCAACGTCCTGACTTTC	few	NA	TRBV10-3	TRBJ2-6
CASSAGTSGRVETQYF	TGTGCCAGCAGCGCCGGGACTAGCGGGAGGGTGGAGACCCAGTACTTC	NA	TRBD2	TRBV5-4	TRBJ2-5
CASRTGYGYTF	TGTGCCAGCAGGACAGGGTATGGCTACACCTTC	NA	TRBD1	TRBV28	TRBJ1-2
CASSLGGGFPEAFF	TGTGCCAGCAGCTTAGGGGGGGGTTTTCCTGAAGCTTTCTTT	NA	NA	TRBV7-9	TRBJ1-1
CASSLGLAGADTQYF	TGTGCCAGCAGCTTAGGGCTAGCGGGAGCAGATACGCAGTATTTT	NA	TRBD2	TRBV7-9	TRBJ2-3
CASSRQPGNQPQHF	TGTGCCAGCAGCCGACAGCCGGGCAATCAGCCCCAGCATTTT	NA	NA	TRBV6-5	TRBJ1-5
CASSLVQTSSDYEQYF	TGCGCCAGCAGCTTGGTGCAGACTAGCTCAGACTACGAGCAGTACTTC	NA	TRBD2	TRBV5-1	TRBJ2-7
CASTGASGNQETQYF	TGTGCCAGCACTGGGGCTAGCGGAAACCAAGAGACCCAGTACTTC	NA	TRBD2	TRBV27	TRBJ2-5
CASSLGFAEGNTIYF	TGTGCCAGCAGCTTAGGGTTCGCTGAGGGAAACACCATATATTTT	once	NA	TRBV7-8	TRBJ1-3
CASRTGGSYGYTF	TGTGCCAGCCGGACAGGGGGCAGCTATGGCTACACCTTC	NA	TRBD1	TRBV2	TRBJ1-2
CASTLGGLETQYF	TGTGCCAGCACTCTCGGAGGGCTAGAGACCCAGTACTTC	NA	NA	TRBV28	TRBJ2-5